This T cell receptor (beta chain) was captured in a study of T cells after yellow fever vaccination. Study as a whole: Where fractions had low cell numbers, libraries were prepared from them with the SMART-Seq v4 Ultra Low Input RNA kit.

This clonotype was counted a few times. TCRdb analysed the 5' RACE reads with MiXCR anew, one entry per CDR3 protein. The sample lists about 85,000 distinct CDR3 sequences; about 14% were seen once. The input for sequencing was CD8+ T cells not binding an NS4B(214-222) dextramer, sorted from PBMCs, taken less than 25 days after the first yellow fever vaccination. The TCR originated in a man between 18 and 35 years old who received the YFV17D yellow fever vaccine.

The CDR3 DNA is TGTGCCAGCACCGGGAGAGTCCATGAGCAGTTCTTC. Translation: CASTGRVHEQFF. The chain recombines TRBV6-2 or TRBV6-3 with TRBJ2-1; TRBD2 is a possible D gene (6 bases). Germline CDR1 and CDR2: MNHEY and SVGEGT. Trimming shortened V by 7 bases and J by 8 bases, and 12 bases separated the two germline ends. The CDR3 is 12 amino acids.